A selection of T cell receptor beta chains follows, all from one sample in a study of blood T cell repertoires in COVID-19. TCRdb's table, derived via immunoSEQ multiplex PCR, lists solely in-frame clones and lacks some. The profile shows 280,000 or so clones, around 85% of them singletons. The specimen sequenced was PBMCs or T cells enriched from blood (not recorded which). Receptors were obtained from a woman aged 45-60 years who had recovered from COVID-19. Both conserved end residues are part of each CDR3. The order of the fields is D gene, V gene, clone size, J gene, CDR3 DNA, CDR3 protein. A D gene is named only where the DNA matches it firmly. Clone size, where shown, is once, few, many, or a class for clones that have expanded.

NA	TRBV5-1	NA	TRBJ1-1	TGCGCCAGCAGCTTCGGGACGATCGCGGGGTCTTCTGAAGCTTTCTTT	CASSFGTIAGSSEAFF
NA	TRBV19	NA	TRBJ2-2	TGTGCCAGTCTCCTCCACGAAGGGGCCACTAACACCGGGGAGCTGTTTTTT	CASLLHEGATNTGELFF
NA	TRBV19	NA	TRBJ2-7	TGTGCCAGTAGTTCCGCCTACGAGCAGTACTTC	CASSSAYEQYF
NA	TRBV5-6	NA	TRBJ1-5	TGTGCCAGCAGCTTGATCAGGAGCAATCAGCCCCAGCATTTT	CASSLIRSNQPQHF
NA	TRBV7-2	NA	TRBJ1-2	TGTGCCAGCAGCTTAGTAGCCTCCTCAGTCTATGGCTACACCTTC	CASSLVASSVYGYTF
NA	TRBV6-5	NA	TRBJ1-1	TGTGCCAGCAGTTACTGGCTCTCTTCCGAAGCTTTCTTT	CASSYWLSSEAFF
TRBD1	TRBV18	NA	TRBJ1-2	TGTGCCAGCTCAACCGGGACAGGTCCCTATGGCTACACCTTC	CASSTGTGPYGYTF
TRBD1	TRBV11-2	NA	TRBJ1-1	TGTGCCAGCAGCAAAAAGGGGACAGGGATGAACACTGAAGCTTTCTTT	CASSKKGTGMNTEAFF
TRBD2	TRBV7-6	NA	TRBJ2-1	TGTGCCAGCAGCCCCCCTGGGACTAGCGTCTACAATGAGCAGTTCTTC	CASSPPGTSVYNEQFF
NA	TRBV5-1	few	TRBJ1-1	TGCGCCAGCAGCGTGGGATCAGGGTATGGCACTGAAGCTTTCTTT	CASSVGSGYGTEAFF
NA	TRBV5-1	NA	TRBJ2-5	TGCGCCAGCAGCCTAGACCAAGAGACCCAGTACTTC	CASSLDQETQYF
TRBD1	TRBV18	NA	TRBJ1-2	TGTGCCAGCTCAAGGGGACAGGGGCGGGTTGGCTATGGCTACACCTTC	CASSRGQGRVGYGYTF
NA	TRBV9	NA	TRBJ2-7	TGTGCCAGCAGCGTATCCCAGCGTAACAACTTC	CASSVSQRNNF
TRBD1	TRBV7-3	NA	TRBJ1-1	TGTGCCAGCAGCGGACAGGTGAACACTGAAGCTTTCTTT	CASSGQVNTEAFF
NA	TRBV21-1	once	TRBJ1-5	TGTGCCAGCAGCAATACAGGTTTCTCCCAGCATTTT	CASSNTGFSQHF
TRBD1	TRBV14	NA	TRBJ2-7	TGTGCCAGCAGCCAAGATACGGGACAGGGTTCCTTTATTCCCTACGAGCAGTACTTC	CASSQDTGQGSFIPYEQYF
NA	TRBV29-1	NA	TRBJ1-4	TGCAGCGCAACGACAGCCCGGGGGGAAAAACTGTTTTTT	CSATTARGEKLFF
TRBD1	TRBV28	NA	TRBJ1-3	TGTGCCAGCTATCAGGGGGTAATAGGAAACACCATATATTTT	CASYQGVIGNTIYF
NA	TRBV25-1	NA	TRBJ2-7	TGTGCCAGCAGTGATTCAGGGTCCCTATACGAGCAGTACTTC	CASSDSGSLYEQYF
NA	TRBV10-3	once	TRBJ2-3	TGTGCCATCGCGGGTACCAGCACAGATACGCAGTATTTT	CAIAGTSTDTQYF
TRBD1	TRBV14	NA	TRBJ1-4	TGTGCCAGCAGCCCCAACAGGGGACCTAATGAAAAACTGTTTTTT	CASSPNRGPNEKLFF
NA	TRBV2	few	TRBJ1-2	TGTGCCAGCTCCGACGGGAGCTATGGCTACACCTTC	CASSDGSYGYTF
NA	TRBV18	NA	TRBJ1-4	TGTGCCAGCTCATCCCCGAACATGAATGAAAAACTGTTTTTT	CASSSPNMNEKLFF
TRBD1	TRBV19	NA	TRBJ2-5	TGTGCCAGTAGTTCTCTGACAGGGTGGGAGACCCAGTACTTC	CASSSLTGWETQYF
NA	TRBV12-3/TRBV12-4	NA	TRBJ1-6	TGTGCCAGCACCGATAATTCACCCCTCCACTTT	CASTDNSPLHF
TRBD2	TRBV18	NA	TRBJ2-3	TGTGCCAGCTCACCACGAGCGGGGGGGATCACAGATACGCAGTATTTT	CASSPRAGGITDTQYF
NA	TRBV24-1	NA	TRBJ2-3	TGTGCCACCAGTGATTTGAACACGGGTACGCAGTATTTT	CATSDLNTGTQYF
NA	TRBV19	once	TRBJ2-1	TGTGCCAGTAGTATAGTCGGCTACAATGAGCAGTTCTTC	CASSIVGYNEQFF
NA	TRBV27	once	TRBJ2-7	TGTGCCAGCAGTTTAGCTAGCGCGTACGAGCAGTACTTC	CASSLASAYEQYF
TRBD2	TRBV15	NA	TRBJ2-7	TGTGCCACCAGCAGAGCGACTAGCCGGGCCTACGAGCAGTACTTC	CATSRATSRAYEQYF
TRBD1	TRBV6-5	NA	TRBJ1-5	TGTGCCAGCAGCACTCAAGGACAGGGGCAACCCCAGCATTTT	CASSTQGQGQPQHF
TRBD1	TRBV7-6	NA	TRBJ2-2	TGTGCCAGCAGCCAACAGGGGGTCACCGGGGAGCTGTTTTTT	CASSQQGVTGELFF
TRBD1	TRBV12-3/TRBV12-4	NA	TRBJ1-2	TGTGCCAGCTCCAGGGGGCCTGACGGCTACACCTTC	CASSRGPDGYTF
NA	TRBV18	NA	TRBJ2-2	TGTGCCAGCTCACCACGTTCACAGTACACCGGGGAGCTGTTTTTT	CASSPRSQYTGELFF
NA	TRBV3-1/TRBV3-2	once	TRBJ2-7	TGTGCCAGCAGGTCGTCAGGGTCGCCCTACGAGCAGTACTTC	CASRSSGSPYEQYF
NA	TRBV5-1	NA	TRBJ2-3	TGCGCCAGCAGCTTGATCCCCTCCACTGATACGCAGTATTTT	CASSLIPSTDTQYF
NA	TRBV27	NA	TRBJ1-5	TGTGCCAGTAGCCGGGGTGGCCAGGGGAATCAGCCCCAGCATTTT	CASSRGGQGNQPQHF
NA	TRBV6-2/TRBV6-3	NA	TRBJ2-7	TGTGCCAGCAGTTCCGAAGCGACCTCCTACGAGCAGTACTTC	CASSSEATSYEQYF
TRBD2	TRBV7-2	NA	TRBJ2-3	TGTGCCAGCAGCTTACGCGGGAGGGCGCCAGATACGCAGTATTTT	CASSLRGRAPDTQYF
TRBD1	TRBV28	NA	TRBJ1-2	TGTGCCAGCAGTTTCTCCGGGACAGGGTGGGGCTACACCTTC	CASSFSGTGWGYTF
TRBD1	TRBV2	NA	TRBJ2-2	TGTGCCAGCAGGCGACAGGGGATGAACACCGGGGAGCTGTTTTTT	CASRRQGMNTGELFF
TRBD1	TRBV7-8	NA	TRBJ2-3	TGTGCCAGCAGCTCCTGGACAGGGCCAGATACGCAGTATTTT	CASSSWTGPDTQYF
TRBD2	TRBV4-3	NA	TRBJ2-3	TGCGCCAGCAGCCCTCGACTAGCGGGCCCGCAGTATTTT	CASSPRLAGPQYF
NA	TRBV2	NA	TRBJ2-2	TGTGCCAGCAGCCCCGACAGAGCGAACACCGGGGAGCTGTTTTTT	CASSPDRANTGELFF
TRBD2	TRBV29-1	NA	TRBJ2-1	TGCAGCGTCGAGCGGGAGAACTTCTACAATGAGCAGTTCTTC	CSVERENFYNEQFF
NA	TRBV20-1	NA	TRBJ2-3	TGCAGTGCTAGTCCGGGTGCCACAGATACGCAGTATTTT	CSASPGATDTQYF
TRBD1	TRBV6-9	few	TRBJ1-3	TGTGCCAGCAGTTATCCCCACCTGACAGGGGGAAACACCATATATTTT	CASSYPHLTGGNTIYF
TRBD1	TRBV24-1	NA	TRBJ2-5	TGTGCCACCAGTGACCGAGGGACAGGGGGCAGGGGGGTAGAGACCCAGTACTTC	CATSDRGTGGRGVETQYF
TRBD1	TRBV29-1	NA	TRBJ1-5	TGCAGCGTTAGGGACAGTAATCAGCCCCAGCATTTT	CSVRDSNQPQHF
NA	TRBV7-2	NA	TRBJ2-5	TGTGCCAGCAGCTTACTGAGGTCGGGTGATGGGGAGACCCAGTACTTC	CASSLLRSGDGETQYF